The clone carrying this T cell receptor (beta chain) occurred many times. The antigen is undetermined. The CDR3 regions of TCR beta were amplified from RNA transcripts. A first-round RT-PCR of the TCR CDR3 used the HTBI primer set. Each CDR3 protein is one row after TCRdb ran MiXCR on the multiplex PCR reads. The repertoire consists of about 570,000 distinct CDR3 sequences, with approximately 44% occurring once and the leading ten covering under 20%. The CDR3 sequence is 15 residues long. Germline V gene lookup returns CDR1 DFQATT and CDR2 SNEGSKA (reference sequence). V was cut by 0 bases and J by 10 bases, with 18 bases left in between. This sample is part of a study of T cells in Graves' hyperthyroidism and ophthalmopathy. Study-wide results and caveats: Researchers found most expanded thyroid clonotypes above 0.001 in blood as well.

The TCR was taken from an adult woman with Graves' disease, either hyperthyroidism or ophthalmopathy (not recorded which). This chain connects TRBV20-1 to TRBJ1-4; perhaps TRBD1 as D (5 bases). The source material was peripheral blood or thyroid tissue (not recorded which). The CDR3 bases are TGCAGTGCTAGAGATTTCGGCACTTCGGGGGTAAAACTGTTTTTT. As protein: CSARDFGTSGVKLFF.